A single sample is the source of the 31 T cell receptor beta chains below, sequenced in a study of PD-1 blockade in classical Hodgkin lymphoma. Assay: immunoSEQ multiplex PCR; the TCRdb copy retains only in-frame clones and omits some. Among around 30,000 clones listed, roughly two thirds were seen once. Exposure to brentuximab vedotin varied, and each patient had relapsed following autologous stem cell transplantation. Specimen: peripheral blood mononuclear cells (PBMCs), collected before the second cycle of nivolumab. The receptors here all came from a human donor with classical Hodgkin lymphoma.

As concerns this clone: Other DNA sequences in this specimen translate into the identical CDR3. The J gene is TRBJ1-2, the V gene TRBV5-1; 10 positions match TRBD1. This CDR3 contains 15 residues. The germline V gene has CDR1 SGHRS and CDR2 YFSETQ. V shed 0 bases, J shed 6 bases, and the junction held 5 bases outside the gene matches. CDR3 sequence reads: CASSLVGTGDNGYTF. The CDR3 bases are TGCGCCAGCAGCTTGGTGGGGACAGGGGATAATGGCTACACCTTC.

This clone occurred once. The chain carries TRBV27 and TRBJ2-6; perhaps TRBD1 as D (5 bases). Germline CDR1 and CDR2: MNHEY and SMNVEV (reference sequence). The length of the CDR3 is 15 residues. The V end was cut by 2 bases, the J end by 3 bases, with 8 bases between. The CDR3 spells CASSLRGYGANVLTF. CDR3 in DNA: TGTGCCAGCAGTTTAAGGGGATATGGGGCCAACGTCCTGACTTTC.

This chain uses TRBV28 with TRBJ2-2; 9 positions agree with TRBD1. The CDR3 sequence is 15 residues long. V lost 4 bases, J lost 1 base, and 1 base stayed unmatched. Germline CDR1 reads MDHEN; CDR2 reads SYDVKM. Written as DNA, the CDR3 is TGTGCCAGCAGTTCGGACAGGGGGAACACCGGGGAGCTGTTTTTT. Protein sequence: CASSSDRGNTGELFF. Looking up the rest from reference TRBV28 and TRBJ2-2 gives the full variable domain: DVKVTQSSRYLVKRTGEKVFLECVQDMDHENMFWYRQDPGLGLRLIYFSYDVKMKEKGDIPEGYSVSREKKERFSLILESASTNQTSMYLCASSSDRGNTGELFFGEGSRLTVL.

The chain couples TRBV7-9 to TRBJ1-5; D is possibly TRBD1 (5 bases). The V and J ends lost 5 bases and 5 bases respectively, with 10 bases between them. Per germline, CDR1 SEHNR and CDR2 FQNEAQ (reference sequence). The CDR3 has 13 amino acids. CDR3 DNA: TGTGCCAGCAGCCTAGGGGCTGATCAGCCCCAGCATTTT. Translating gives CASSLGADQPQHF.

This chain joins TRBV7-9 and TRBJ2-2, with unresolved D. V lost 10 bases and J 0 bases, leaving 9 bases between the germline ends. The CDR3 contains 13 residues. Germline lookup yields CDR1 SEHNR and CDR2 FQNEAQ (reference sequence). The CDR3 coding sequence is TGTGCCATCCACACAACGAACACCGGGGAGCTGTTTTTT. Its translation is CAIHTTNTGELFF.

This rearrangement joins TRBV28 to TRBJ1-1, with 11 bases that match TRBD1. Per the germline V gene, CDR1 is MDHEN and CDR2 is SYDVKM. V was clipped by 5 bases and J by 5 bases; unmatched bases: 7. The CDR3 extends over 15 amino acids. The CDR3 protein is CASSPDRGLMTEAFF. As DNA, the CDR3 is TGTGCCAGCAGTCCGGACAGGGGGCTGATGACTGAAGCTTTCTTT.

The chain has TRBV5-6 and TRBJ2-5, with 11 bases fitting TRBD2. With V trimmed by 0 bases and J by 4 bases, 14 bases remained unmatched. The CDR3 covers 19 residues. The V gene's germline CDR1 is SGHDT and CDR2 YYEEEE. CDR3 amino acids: CASSLEARLAGPGGETQYF. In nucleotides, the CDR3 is TGTGCCAGCAGCTTGGAAGCGCGACTAGCGGGGCCGGGAGGAGAGACCCAGTACTTC.

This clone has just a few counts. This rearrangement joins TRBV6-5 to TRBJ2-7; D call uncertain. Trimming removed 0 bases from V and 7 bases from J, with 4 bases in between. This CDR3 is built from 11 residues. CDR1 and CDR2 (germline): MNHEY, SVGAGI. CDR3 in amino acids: CASSYSREQYF. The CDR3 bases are TGTGCCAGCAGTTACTCGCGGGAGCAGTACTTC.

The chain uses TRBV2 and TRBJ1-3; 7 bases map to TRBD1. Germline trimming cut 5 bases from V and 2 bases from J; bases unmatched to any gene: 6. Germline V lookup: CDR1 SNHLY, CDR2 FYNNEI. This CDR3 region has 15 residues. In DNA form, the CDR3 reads TGTGCCAGCAGTCGACAGGGTTTAACTGGAAACACCATATATTTT. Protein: CASSRQGLTGNTIYF.

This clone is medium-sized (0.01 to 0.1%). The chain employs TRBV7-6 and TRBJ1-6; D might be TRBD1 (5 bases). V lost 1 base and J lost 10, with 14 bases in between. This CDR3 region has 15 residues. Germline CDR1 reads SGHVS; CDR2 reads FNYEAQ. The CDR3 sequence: CASSLEGGAGSPLHF. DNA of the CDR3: TGTGCCAGCAGCTTAGAAGGAGGGGCAGGCTCACCCCTCCACTTT.

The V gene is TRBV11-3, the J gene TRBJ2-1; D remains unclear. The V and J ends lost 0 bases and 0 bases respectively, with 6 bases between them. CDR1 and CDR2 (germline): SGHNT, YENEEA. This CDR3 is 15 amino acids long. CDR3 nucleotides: TGTGCCAGCAGCTTAGACTTAAACTCCTACAATGAGCAGTTCTTC. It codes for CASSLDLNSYNEQFF.

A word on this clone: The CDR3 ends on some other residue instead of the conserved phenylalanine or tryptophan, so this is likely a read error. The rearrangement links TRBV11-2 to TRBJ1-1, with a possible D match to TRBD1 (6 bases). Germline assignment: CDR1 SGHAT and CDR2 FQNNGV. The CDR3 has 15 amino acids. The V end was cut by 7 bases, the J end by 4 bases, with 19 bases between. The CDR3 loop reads CASTSNRGQGTEAFS. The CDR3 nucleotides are TGTGCCAGCACCTCTAACCGGGGGCAGGGCACTGAAGCTTTCTCT.

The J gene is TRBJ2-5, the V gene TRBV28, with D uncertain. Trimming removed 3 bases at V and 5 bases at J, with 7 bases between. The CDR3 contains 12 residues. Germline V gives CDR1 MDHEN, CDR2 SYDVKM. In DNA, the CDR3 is TGTGCCAGCAGTTTCGGTCCCGAGACCCAGTACTTC. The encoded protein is CASSFGPETQYF. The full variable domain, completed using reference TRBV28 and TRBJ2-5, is DVKVTQSSRYLVKRTGEKVFLECVQDMDHENMFWYRQDPGLGLRLIYFSYDVKMKEKGDIPEGYSVSREKKERFSLILESASTNQTSMYLCASSFGPETQYFGPGTRLLVL.

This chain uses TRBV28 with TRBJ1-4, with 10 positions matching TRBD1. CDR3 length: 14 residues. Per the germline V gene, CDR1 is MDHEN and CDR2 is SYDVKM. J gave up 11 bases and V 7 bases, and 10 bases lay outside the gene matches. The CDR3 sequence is CASTFKTGGGKLFF. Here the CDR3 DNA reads TGTGCCAGCACCTTCAAGACAGGGGGCGGGAAACTGTTTTTT.

The DNA for the CDR3 is TGTGCCAGCAGTTCCGGGGATACGCAGTATTTT. It yields the protein CASSSGDTQYF. V usage is TRBV6-4 and J usage is TRBJ2-3; D gene unclear. Germline V CDR1 and CDR2: MRHNA, SNTAGT. The CDR3 totals 11 residues. V dropped 5 bases and J dropped 6 bases, with 6 bases sitting between them.

The CDR3 bases are TGTGCCAGCAGCTATAGCGGGGGGGCCACAGATACGCAGTATTTT. Translated, it gives CASSYSGGATDTQYF. The genes are TRBV7-9 and TRBJ2-3; 11 bases agree with TRBD2. J was trimmed by 2 bases and V by 4 bases; bases with no gene match: 2. CDR1 SEHNR and CDR2 FQNEAQ come from the germline V gene (reference sequence). This CDR3 is built from 15 residues. The full variable domain, its missing parts supplied by reference TRBV7-9 and TRBJ2-3, is DTGVSQNPRHKITKRGQNVTFRCDPISEHNRLYWYRQTLGQGPEFLTYFQNEAQLEKSRLLSDRFSAERPKGSFSTLEIQRTEQGDSAMYLCASSYSGGATDTQYFGPGTRLTVL.

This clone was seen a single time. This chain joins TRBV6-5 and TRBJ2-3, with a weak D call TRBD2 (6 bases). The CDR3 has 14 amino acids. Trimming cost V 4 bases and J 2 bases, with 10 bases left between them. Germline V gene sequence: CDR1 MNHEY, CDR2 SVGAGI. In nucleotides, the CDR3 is TGTGCCAGCAGTTTCCGGGGGATCACAGATACGCAGTATTTT. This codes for CASSFRGITDTQYF.

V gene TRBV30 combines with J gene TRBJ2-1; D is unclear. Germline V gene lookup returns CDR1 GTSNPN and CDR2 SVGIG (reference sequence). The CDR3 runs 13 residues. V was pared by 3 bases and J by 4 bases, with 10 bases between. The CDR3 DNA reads TGTGCCTGGAGCACTGGCGGTTACAATGAGCAGTTCTTC. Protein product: CAWSTGGYNEQFF.

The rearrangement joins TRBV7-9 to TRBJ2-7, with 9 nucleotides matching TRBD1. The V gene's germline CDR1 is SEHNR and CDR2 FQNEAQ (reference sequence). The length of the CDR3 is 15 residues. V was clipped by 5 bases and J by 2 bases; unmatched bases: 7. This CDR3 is CASSAIDRGAYEQYF. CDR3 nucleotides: TGTGCCAGCAGCGCGATAGACAGGGGGGCCTACGAGCAGTACTTC.

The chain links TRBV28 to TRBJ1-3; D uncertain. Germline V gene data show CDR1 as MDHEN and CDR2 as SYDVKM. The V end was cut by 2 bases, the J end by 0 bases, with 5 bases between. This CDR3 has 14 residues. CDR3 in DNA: TGTGCCAGCAGTTTACAGCCCTCTGGAAACACCATATATTTT. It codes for CASSLQPSGNTIYF.

CDR3 region: CATSPGGTYNEQFF. The CDR3 region has the DNA TGCGCCACCTCCCCTGGGGGTACTTACAATGAGCAGTTCTTC. This chain links TRBV5-1 with TRBJ2-1; D could derive from TRBD1 or TRBD2 (5 bases each). V was cut by 9 bases and J by 4 bases, with 17 bases left in between. The CDR3 is made up of 14 amino acids. Germline lookup yields CDR1 SGHRS and CDR2 YFSETQ. Drawing the rest from reference TRBV5-1 and TRBJ2-1, the complete variable domain is KAGVTQTPRYLIKTRGQQVTLSCSPISGHRSVSWYQQTPGQGLQFLFEYFSETQRNKGNFPGRFSGRQFSNSRSEMNVSTLELGDSALYLCATSPGGTYNEQFFGPGTRLTVL.

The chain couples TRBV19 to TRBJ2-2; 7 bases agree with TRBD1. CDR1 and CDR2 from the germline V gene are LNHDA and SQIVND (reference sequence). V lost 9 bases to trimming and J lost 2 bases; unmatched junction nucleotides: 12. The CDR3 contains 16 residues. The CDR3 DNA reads TGTGCCAGCGAAAACATCCGGGACAGCAACACCGGGGAGCTGTTTTTT. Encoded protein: CASENIRDSNTGELFF. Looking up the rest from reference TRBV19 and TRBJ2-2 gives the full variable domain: DGGITQSPKYLFRKEGQNVTLSCEQNLNHDAMYWYRQDPGQGLRLIYYSQIVNDFQKGDIAEGYSVSREKKESFPLTVTSAQKNPTAFYLCASENIRDSNTGELFFGEGSRLTVL.

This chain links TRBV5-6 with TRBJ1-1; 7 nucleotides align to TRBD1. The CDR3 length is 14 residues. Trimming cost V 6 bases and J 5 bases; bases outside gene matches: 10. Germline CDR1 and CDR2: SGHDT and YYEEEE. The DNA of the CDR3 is TGTGCCAGCAACCCTCTAGGGGGCGCGACTGAAGCTTTCTTT. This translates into CASNPLGGATEAFF.

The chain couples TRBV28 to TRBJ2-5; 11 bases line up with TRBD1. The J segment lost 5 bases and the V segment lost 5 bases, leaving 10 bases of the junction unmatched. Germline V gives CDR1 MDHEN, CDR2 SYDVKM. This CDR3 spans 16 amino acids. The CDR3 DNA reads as TGTGCCAGCAGTGGCGCGGGGACAGGGGGTCGGGAGACCCAGTACTTC. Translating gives CASSGAGTGGRETQYF.

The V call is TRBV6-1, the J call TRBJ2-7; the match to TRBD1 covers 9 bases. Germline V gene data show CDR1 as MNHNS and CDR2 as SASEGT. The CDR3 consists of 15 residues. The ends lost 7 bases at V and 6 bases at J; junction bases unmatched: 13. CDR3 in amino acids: CASNKPGTGTGEQYF. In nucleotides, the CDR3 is TGTGCCAGCAACAAACCCGGGACAGGGACCGGCGAGCAGTACTTC.

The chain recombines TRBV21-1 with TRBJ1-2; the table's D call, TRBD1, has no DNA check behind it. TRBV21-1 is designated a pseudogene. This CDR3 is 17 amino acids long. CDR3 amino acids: CASSLKLGTGGHYGYTF. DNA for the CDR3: TGTGCCAGCAGCCTTAAATTAGGGACAGGGGGACACTATGGCTACACCTTC.

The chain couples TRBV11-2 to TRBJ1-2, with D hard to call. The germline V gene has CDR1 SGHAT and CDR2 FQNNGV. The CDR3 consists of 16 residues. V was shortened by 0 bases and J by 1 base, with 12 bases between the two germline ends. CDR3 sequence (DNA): TGTGCCAGCAGCTTAGATCTCACGTGGCTTAACTATGGCTACACCTTC. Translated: CASSLDLTWLNYGYTF.

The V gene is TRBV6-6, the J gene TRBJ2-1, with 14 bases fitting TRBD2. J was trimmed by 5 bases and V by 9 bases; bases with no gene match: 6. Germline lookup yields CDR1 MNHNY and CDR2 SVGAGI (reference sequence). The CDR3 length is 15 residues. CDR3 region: CASKTSGGANNEQFF. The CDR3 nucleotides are TGTGCCAGTAAGACTAGCGGGGGGGCCAACAATGAGCAGTTCTTC.

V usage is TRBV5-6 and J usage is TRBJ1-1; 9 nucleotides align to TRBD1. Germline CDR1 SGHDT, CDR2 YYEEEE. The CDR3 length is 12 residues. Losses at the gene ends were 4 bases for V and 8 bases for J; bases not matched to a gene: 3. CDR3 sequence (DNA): TGTGCCAGCAGCCGCGGGACAGGGGAAGCTTTCTTT. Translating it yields CASSRGTGEAFF.

The CDR3 protein is CASRPAGALYEQYF. Written as DNA, the CDR3 is TGTGCCAGCAGGCCCGCAGGGGCCCTCTACGAGCAGTACTTC. The rearrangement uses TRBV6-1 and TRBJ2-7; tentatively, D is TRBD1 (6 bases). Germline-derived CDR1 and CDR2 are MNHNS and SASEGT. This CDR3 contains 14 residues. V gave up 6 bases and J gave up 3 bases, with 15 bases separating them.

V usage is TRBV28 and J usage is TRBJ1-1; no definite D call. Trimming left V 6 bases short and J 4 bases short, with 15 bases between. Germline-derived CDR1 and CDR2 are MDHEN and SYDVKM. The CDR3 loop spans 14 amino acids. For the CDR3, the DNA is TGTGCCAGCAGCCCCCCGAGGTCGGGCACTGAAGCTTTCTTT. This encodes CASSPPRSGTEAFF.